This T cell receptor beta chain was obtained from a study of T-cell memory formation after mild COVID-19. On the study more broadly: Largely donor-specific sequence clusters came from a couple of donors. The study, taken as a whole, reports: Prior to infection, memory already included some responding clones, suggesting cross-reactive memory joined.

This clonotype was recorded a few times. Its target is not known. A single record per CDR3 protein comes from TCRdb applying MiXCR to the 5' RACE reads. The repertoire consists of roughly 100,000 distinct CDR3 sequences, with about 13% occurring once and the leading ten covering about 27%. The CDR3 runs to 15 residues. J gave up 2 bases and V 1 base, and 5 bases lay outside the gene matches. Per the germline V gene, CDR1 is SGHVS and CDR2 is FQNEAQ. This clonotype was sampled from an adult woman who had mild COVID-19 (a few samples of this study predate the infection). Cell type and time point are not known. The rearrangement uses TRBV7-8 and TRBJ2-7, with 7 bases fitting TRBD1. Material for sequencing was PBMCs or a T cell subset sorted from them (not recorded which). The CDR3 sequence: CASSLEWDRPYEQYF. The CDR3 DNA follows: TGTGCCAGCAGCTTAGAGTGGGACAGACCCTACGAGCAGTACTTC.